The 14 T cell receptor beta chains reported below all come from one sample, sequenced in a study of blood T cell repertoires in COVID-19. Clones were sequenced by immunoSEQ multiplex PCR, and TCRdb holds only the in-frame ones, with some missing. In the table there are 430,000 or so clones, more than 70% of which are singletons. The sample taken for sequencing was PBMCs or T cells enriched from blood (not recorded which). These receptors were taken from a woman between 18 and 29 years old who had been exposed to COVID-19.

V is TRBV5-1 and J is TRBJ2-3, with D unclear. Germline CDR1 is SGHRS and CDR2 is YFSETQ. V was pared by 3 bases and J by 1 base, with 12 bases between. The CDR3 consists of 15 residues. This CDR3 is CASSSTSAGTDTQYF. DNA of the CDR3: TGCGCCAGCAGCTCAACATCTGCAGGCACAGATACGCAGTATTTT.

This clone was seen only once. The V call is TRBV6-5, the J call TRBJ2-5; D is ambiguous. The CDR3 length is 15 residues. V was cut by 0 bases and J by 2 bases, with 10 bases left in between. Germline V gene lookup returns CDR1 MNHEY and CDR2 SVGAGI. As DNA, the CDR3 is TGTGCCAGCAGTTACTCGGGCAGAGCACAAGAGACCCAGTACTTC. Protein product: CASSYSGRAQETQYF.

V usage is TRBV6-4 and J usage is TRBJ2-3, with 8 bases aligning to TRBD2. The CDR3 is 14 residues long. Trimming cost V 5 bases and J 3 bases; bases outside gene matches: 4. From germline, CDR1 is MRHNA and CDR2 SNTAGT. The CDR3 DNA sequence: TGTGCCAGCAGTAGTAGCGGGGAAACAGATACGCAGTATTTT. Translated: CASSSSGETDTQYF.

The chain recombines TRBV6-5 with TRBJ1-2; D is unresolved. V dropped 8 bases and J dropped 8 bases, with 21 bases sitting between them. This CDR3 comprises 14 residues. The germline V gene encodes CDR1 MNHEY and CDR2 SVGAGI. The chain's CDR3 is CASSPTSLSMGYTF. CDR3 sequence (DNA): TGTGCCAGCTCCCCTACTAGCCTTTCTATGGGCTACACCTTC.

This chain links TRBV29-1 with TRBJ1-1; TRBD1 might be the D (5 bases). Trimming shortened V by 4 bases and J by 4 bases, and 10 bases separated the two germline ends. This CDR3 has 12 residues. Per germline, CDR1 SQVTM and CDR2 ANQGSEA. The CDR3 DNA sequence: TGCAGCGTTGGGGGCGTAGGCACTGAAGCTTTCTTT. This codes for CSVGGVGTEAFF.

The chain carries TRBV7-9 and TRBJ2-5, with 11 positions matching TRBD2. Germline assignment: CDR1 SEHNR and CDR2 FQNEAQ (reference sequence). The length of the CDR3 is 15 residues. V trimming: 3 bases; J trimming: 5 bases; junction bases outside the gene matches: 5. The CDR3 sequence: CASSFLAGGRETQYF. CDR3 DNA: TGTGCCAGCAGCTTCTTAGCGGGGGGGCGCGAGACCCAGTACTTC.

The V gene is TRBV5-1, the J gene TRBJ1-4; 8 bases match TRBD1. The CDR3 loop spans 16 amino acids. Germline CDR1 and CDR2: SGHRS and YFSETQ. V shed 5 bases, J shed 7 bases, and the junction held 13 bases outside the gene matches. The CDR3: CASRFETGGSGEKLFF. The CDR3 DNA reads TGCGCCAGCAGATTCGAAACAGGGGGTTCTGGTGAAAAACTGTTTTTT.

The V call is TRBV7-2, the J call TRBJ2-7; a possible D gene is TRBD2 (6 bases). The CDR3 covers 15 residues. Trimming stripped 1 base from V and 2 bases from J, with 12 bases between. Germline loops: CDR1 SGHTA, CDR2 FQGNSA. CDR3 loop: CASSLEVGGPYEQYF. CDR3 nucleotide sequence: TGTGCCAGCAGCTTAGAGGTCGGGGGTCCCTACGAGCAGTACTTC.

The chain employs TRBV6-5 and TRBJ1-3, with D hard to call. The CDR3 totals 14 residues. Germline loops: CDR1 MNHEY, CDR2 SVGAGI. The V end lost 6 bases, the J end lost 8 bases, and 17 bases lay between the germline ends. The CDR3 loop reads CASRTGLVEYTIYF. Here the CDR3 DNA reads TGTGCCAGCAGAACCGGACTAGTGGAATACACCATATATTTT.

This rearrangement joins TRBV11-2 to TRBJ2-3; weak D call: TRBD1 (6 bases). Trimming took 1 base from V and 2 from J, leaving 10 bases between them. Per the germline V gene, CDR1 is SGHAT and CDR2 is FQNNGV. The CDR3 has 15 amino acids. The CDR3 sequence: CASSLGDRPTDTQYF. The CDR3 DNA follows: TGTGCCAGCAGCTTAGGCGACAGGCCCACAGATACGCAGTATTTT.

CDR3 sequence reads: CASSQVGGPARPPPEAFF. The CDR3, as DNA: TGCGCCAGCAGCCAAGTTGGAGGGCCCGCGCGGCCTCCCCCTGAAGCTTTCTTT. The V call is TRBV4-3, the J call TRBJ1-1; D gene ambiguous. The CDR3 consists of 18 residues. V lost 1 base and J lost 6, with 24 bases in between. Germline lookup yields CDR1 LGHNA and CDR2 YSLEER.

The chain joins TRBV7-2 to TRBJ2-7; 7 nucleotides match TRBD1. From germline, CDR1 is SGHTA and CDR2 FQGNSA. The CDR3 totals 15 residues. V trimming: 1 base; J trimming: 0 bases; junction bases outside the gene matches: 3. CDR3 residues: CASSLDDRASYEQYF. The CDR3 DNA reads as TGTGCCAGCAGCTTAGACGACAGGGCCTCCTACGAGCAGTACTTC. Full variable domain (missing parts from reference TRBV7-2 and TRBJ2-7): GAGVSQSPSNKVTEKGKDVELRCDPISGHTALYWYRQSLGQGLEFLIYFQGNSAPDKSGLPSDRFSAERTGGSVSTLTIQRTQQEDSAVYLCASSLDDRASYEQYFGPGTRLTVT.

The V and J genes are TRBV5-1 and TRBJ1-6, with TRBD1 identical over 8 bases. V was clipped by 0 bases and J by 7 bases; unmatched bases: 0. This CDR3 is 14 amino acids long. Germline lookup yields CDR1 SGHRS and CDR2 YFSETQ. The CDR3 loop is CASSLDRGNSPLHF. The CDR3, as DNA: TGCGCCAGCAGCTTGGACAGGGGGAATTCACCCCTCCACTTT.

Only one count was recorded for this clone. This sequence joins TRBV4-1 and TRBJ2-1; D ambiguous. This CDR3 contains 14 residues. CDR1 and CDR2 (germline): MGHRA, YSYEKL. V was cut by 0 bases and J by 4 bases, with 7 bases left in between. The CDR3, as DNA: TGCGCCAGCAGCCAAGATCCAGAATACAATGAGCAGTTCTTC. Its protein is CASSQDPEYNEQFF.